This is a list of T cell receptor beta chains from one sample in a study of OX40 agonist ivuxolimab in advanced cancers. The repertoire was sequenced with immunoSEQ multiplex PCR; TCRdb's copy has only in-frame clones and lacks some. The data hold about 130,000 clones, with just over 90% observed a single time. Sequencing used CD4+ or CD8+ T cells sorted from blood, obtained in a trial of the OX40 agonist ivuxolimab. The receptors were gathered from an adult with an advanced solid tumor such as melanoma, head and neck, liver or kidney cancer. CDR3s include the opening cysteine and the closing phenylalanine or tryptophan. D genes are given only for firm matches. Size is stated for part of the rows, as once, few or many counts, or as a class when the clone is expanded.

v_gene: TRBV7-3; j_gene: TRBJ2-1; d_gene: TRBD2; abundance: .; CDR3nt: TGTGCCAGCAGCAAGGTCGGGACTAGCGCGACCGGTCACAATGAGCAGTTCTTC; CDR3aa: CASSKVGTSATGHNEQFF
v_gene: TRBV25-1; j_gene: TRBJ2-5; d_gene: TRBD2; abundance: once; CDR3nt: TGTGCCAGCAGCCCGGGAGGCGAGACCCAGTACTTC; CDR3aa: CASSPGGETQYF
v_gene: TRBV6-1; j_gene: TRBJ1-1; d_gene: .; abundance: .; CDR3nt: TGTGCCAGCAGTGTGGACCCTCCGGGCACTGAAGCTTTCTTT; CDR3aa: CASSVDPPGTEAFF
v_gene: TRBV6-4; j_gene: TRBJ1-2; d_gene: .; abundance: .; CDR3nt: TGTGCCAGCACCACTCGGGGGTTCTATGGCTACACCTTC; CDR3aa: CASTTRGFYGYTF
v_gene: TRBV7-2; j_gene: TRBJ1-3; d_gene: .; abundance: .; CDR3nt: TGTGCCAGCAGCCCGGAAAGGGTCTCTGGAAACACCATATATTTT; CDR3aa: CASSPERVSGNTIYF
v_gene: TRBV28; j_gene: TRBJ1-6; d_gene: .; abundance: .; CDR3nt: TGTGCCAGCAGTTTAGAGGAGGACGGTTCACCCCTCCACTTT; CDR3aa: CASSLEEDGSPLHF
v_gene: TRBV5-1; j_gene: TRBJ2-3; d_gene: .; abundance: .; CDR3nt: TGCGCCAGCAGCCCGGGTACAGGGTCTGATACGCAGTATTTT; CDR3aa: CASSPGTGSDTQYF
v_gene: TRBV7-9; j_gene: TRBJ1-4; d_gene: .; abundance: .; CDR3nt: TGTGCCAGCAGCTTAGGGGGGGCGAAGGGCGAAAAACTGTTTTTT; CDR3aa: CASSLGGAKGEKLFF
v_gene: TRBV28; j_gene: TRBJ1-1; d_gene: .; abundance: .; CDR3nt: TGTGCCAGCAGTTTTGGGGGGAGTTGGACTGAAGCTTTCTTT; CDR3aa: CASSFGGSWTEAFF
v_gene: TRBV5-4; j_gene: TRBJ2-1; d_gene: .; abundance: once; CDR3nt: TGTGCCAGCAGCTTGCGTGCGGGACAATCCGACAATGAGCAGTTCTTC; CDR3aa: CASSLRAGQSDNEQFF
v_gene: TRBV30; j_gene: TRBJ1-1; d_gene: TRBD1; abundance: .; CDR3nt: TGTGCCTTGGACAGGGGAATGAACACTGAAGCTTTCTTT; CDR3aa: CALDRGMNTEAFF
v_gene: TRBV5-1; j_gene: TRBJ2-1; d_gene: TRBD2; abundance: .; CDR3nt: TGCGCCAGCAGCTTTCAGACTAGCTATTCTTACAATGAGCAGTTCTTC; CDR3aa: CASSFQTSYSYNEQFF
v_gene: TRBV18; j_gene: TRBJ1-4; d_gene: TRBD1; abundance: once; CDR3nt: TGTGCCAGCTCACCAGGGACAGGGGATGAAAAACTGTTTTTT; CDR3aa: CASSPGTGDEKLFF
v_gene: TRBV9; j_gene: TRBJ2-5; d_gene: TRBD2; abundance: .; CDR3nt: TGTGCCAGCCAAGGGGCACTAGCGGGAGAAGAGACCCAGTACTTC; CDR3aa: CASQGALAGEETQYF
v_gene: TRBV19; j_gene: TRBJ1-4; d_gene: .; abundance: .; CDR3nt: TGTGCCAGTAGTTCCCACACTAATGAAAAACTGTTTTTT; CDR3aa: CASSSHTNEKLFF
v_gene: TRBV11-3; j_gene: TRBJ1-1; d_gene: TRBD1; abundance: .; CDR3nt: TGTGCCAGCAGCCGCGGACAGGGGACTATGAACACTGAAGCTTTCTTT; CDR3aa: CASSRGQGTMNTEAFF
v_gene: TRBV7-6; j_gene: TRBJ1-3; d_gene: .; abundance: .; CDR3nt: TGTGCCAGCAGCTTTTCCGACGGAGGGCCCTCTGGAAACACCATATATTTT; CDR3aa: CASSFSDGGPSGNTIYF
v_gene: TRBV19; j_gene: TRBJ1-4; d_gene: TRBD1; abundance: few; CDR3nt: TGTGCCAGCTCTTCGCCGGGACAGGGCCCAACTAATGAAAAACTGTTTTTT; CDR3aa: CASSSPGQGPTNEKLFF
v_gene: TRBV4-1; j_gene: TRBJ2-6; d_gene: .; abundance: .; CDR3nt: TGCGCCAGCAGCCAAGTCCTGGGGACCGGGGCCAACGTCCTGACTTTC; CDR3aa: CASSQVLGTGANVLTF
v_gene: TRBV28; j_gene: TRBJ1-4; d_gene: TRBD1; abundance: .; CDR3nt: TGTGCCAGCAGCACCGGGACAGCAGATGAAAAACTGTTTTTT; CDR3aa: CASSTGTADEKLFF
v_gene: TRBV11-3; j_gene: TRBJ2-7; d_gene: .; abundance: .; CDR3nt: TGTGCCAGCAGCTCCAGGGCGGCAGGGCACGAGCAGTACTTC; CDR3aa: CASSSRAAGHEQYF
v_gene: TRBV28; j_gene: TRBJ1-1; d_gene: TRBD1; abundance: few; CDR3nt: TGTGCCAGCAGTTTTGGACAGGGCACGCGAGCTTTCTTT; CDR3aa: CASSFGQGTRAFF
v_gene: TRBV18; j_gene: TRBJ2-6; d_gene: TRBD1; abundance: .; CDR3nt: TGTGCCAGCTCACCGCCGGGACAGGGGCAAGGGGCCAACGTCCTGACTTTC; CDR3aa: CASSPPGQGQGANVLTF
v_gene: TRBV7-9; j_gene: TRBJ2-3; d_gene: .; abundance: .; CDR3nt: TGTGCCAGCAGCTTAGAGGGATCCACAGATACGCAGTATTTT; CDR3aa: CASSLEGSTDTQYF
v_gene: TRBV29-1; j_gene: TRBJ2-3; d_gene: TRBD1; abundance: .; CDR3nt: TGCAGCGGGAGACCGGGGACAGGCACAGATACGCAGTATTTT; CDR3aa: CSGRPGTGTDTQYF
v_gene: TRBV7-6; j_gene: TRBJ2-1; d_gene: TRBD2; abundance: .; CDR3nt: TGTGCCAGCAGCTCGTCAGGGACTAGCGGGAATCGGGAGCAGTTCTTC; CDR3aa: CASSSSGTSGNREQFF
v_gene: TRBV7-8; j_gene: TRBJ1-2; d_gene: TRBD1; abundance: once; CDR3nt: TGTGCCAGCAGCTTCTCCGGGACAGGGAGCAACTATGGCTACACCTTC; CDR3aa: CASSFSGTGSNYGYTF
v_gene: TRBV11-2; j_gene: TRBJ2-1; d_gene: .; abundance: .; CDR3nt: TGTGCCAGCAGCTTAGATAGCGCAACCTACAATGAGCAGTTCTTC; CDR3aa: CASSLDSATYNEQFF
v_gene: TRBV6-5; j_gene: TRBJ2-5; d_gene: TRBD2; abundance: .; CDR3nt: TGTGCCAGCAGTTACGTGGGACTAGGGAAAGAGACCCAGTACTTC; CDR3aa: CASSYVGLGKETQYF
v_gene: TRBV9; j_gene: TRBJ1-5; d_gene: TRBD1; abundance: .; CDR3nt: TGTGCCAGCAGCGAGGGACAGGGAGACATTAATCAGCCCCAGCATTTT; CDR3aa: CASSEGQGDINQPQHF
v_gene: TRBV27; j_gene: TRBJ2-7; d_gene: TRBD2; abundance: .; CDR3nt: TGTGCCAGCAGTTTTACTCTTCCGGGACTAGCGGGTAACGAGCAGTACTTC; CDR3aa: CASSFTLPGLAGNEQYF
v_gene: TRBV25-1; j_gene: TRBJ2-7; d_gene: TRBD2; abundance: .; CDR3nt: TGTGCCAGCAGTGAATCCCCGGGACTAGCGGGATCCTACGAGCAGTACTTC; CDR3aa: CASSESPGLAGSYEQYF
v_gene: TRBV25-1; j_gene: TRBJ1-3; d_gene: .; abundance: .; CDR3nt: TGTGCCAGCAGTGAGGGGGTAGCAGGGTGGGGGTCTGGAAACACCATATATTTT; CDR3aa: CASSEGVAGWGSGNTIYF
v_gene: TRBV4-3; j_gene: TRBJ1-5; d_gene: .; abundance: .; CDR3nt: TGCGCCAGCAGCCCATCACGGCAGCCGAATCAGCCCCAGCATTTT; CDR3aa: CASSPSRQPNQPQHF
v_gene: TRBV25-1; j_gene: TRBJ1-4; d_gene: .; abundance: once; CDR3nt: TGTGCCAGCAGTGATCCCCCATGGCGAAGTGAAAAACTGTTTTTT; CDR3aa: CASSDPPWRSEKLFF
v_gene: TRBV11-2; j_gene: TRBJ2-3; d_gene: .; abundance: .; CDR3nt: TGTGCCAGCAGCTTGGTCCTGGGCCAAGCAGGAGGGGATACGCAGTATTTT; CDR3aa: CASSLVLGQAGGDTQYF
v_gene: TRBV4-2; j_gene: TRBJ1-5; d_gene: .; abundance: .; CDR3nt: TGTGCCAGCAGCCATGAACCCGAAACGGCAGATCAGCCCCAGCATTTT; CDR3aa: CASSHEPETADQPQHF
v_gene: TRBV19; j_gene: TRBJ2-2; d_gene: .; abundance: .; CDR3nt: TGTGCCAGTAGTATAAGGCAGGGGTACACCGGGGAGCTGTTTTTT; CDR3aa: CASSIRQGYTGELFF
v_gene: TRBV5-1; j_gene: TRBJ1-1; d_gene: .; abundance: .; CDR3nt: TGCGCCAGCAGCCCTACCGGGCTCGGGTACACTGAAGCTTTCTTT; CDR3aa: CASSPTGLGYTEAFF
v_gene: TRBV5-1; j_gene: TRBJ1-2; d_gene: TRBD1; abundance: few; CDR3nt: TGCGCCAGCAGCTTGACGACTCTCGGGACAGGGGGTGGCTACACCTTC; CDR3aa: CASSLTTLGTGGGYTF
v_gene: TRBV7-2; j_gene: TRBJ2-1; d_gene: TRBD2; abundance: .; CDR3nt: TGTGCCAGCAGCTTACGGACTAGCGGGAGAAATGGTGAGCAGTTCTTC; CDR3aa: CASSLRTSGRNGEQFF
v_gene: TRBV4-2; j_gene: TRBJ1-3; d_gene: .; abundance: .; CDR3nt: TGTGCCAGCAGCCAAGATCGCGGGGACTCTGGAAACACCATATATTTT; CDR3aa: CASSQDRGDSGNTIYF
v_gene: TRBV2; j_gene: TRBJ1-5; d_gene: TRBD1; abundance: .; CDR3nt: TGTGCCAGCAGTGGGACAGGGGCGGTTCAGCCCCAGCATTTT; CDR3aa: CASSGTGAVQPQHF
v_gene: TRBV5-1; j_gene: TRBJ1-2; d_gene: .; abundance: .; CDR3nt: TGCGCCAGCAGCTTGGAGGGGCAAACTAACTATGGCTACACCTTC; CDR3aa: CASSLEGQTNYGYTF
v_gene: TRBV27; j_gene: TRBJ2-1; d_gene: .; abundance: .; CDR3nt: TGTGCCAGCAGTTTATCAGGCAGAGGCTCCTACAATGAGCAGTTCTTC; CDR3aa: CASSLSGRGSYNEQFF
v_gene: TRBV2; j_gene: TRBJ2-7; d_gene: .; abundance: .; CDR3nt: TGTGCCAGCATACCCAGGACAGCTGTTCAAGGCGAGCAGTACTTC; CDR3aa: CASIPRTAVQGEQYF